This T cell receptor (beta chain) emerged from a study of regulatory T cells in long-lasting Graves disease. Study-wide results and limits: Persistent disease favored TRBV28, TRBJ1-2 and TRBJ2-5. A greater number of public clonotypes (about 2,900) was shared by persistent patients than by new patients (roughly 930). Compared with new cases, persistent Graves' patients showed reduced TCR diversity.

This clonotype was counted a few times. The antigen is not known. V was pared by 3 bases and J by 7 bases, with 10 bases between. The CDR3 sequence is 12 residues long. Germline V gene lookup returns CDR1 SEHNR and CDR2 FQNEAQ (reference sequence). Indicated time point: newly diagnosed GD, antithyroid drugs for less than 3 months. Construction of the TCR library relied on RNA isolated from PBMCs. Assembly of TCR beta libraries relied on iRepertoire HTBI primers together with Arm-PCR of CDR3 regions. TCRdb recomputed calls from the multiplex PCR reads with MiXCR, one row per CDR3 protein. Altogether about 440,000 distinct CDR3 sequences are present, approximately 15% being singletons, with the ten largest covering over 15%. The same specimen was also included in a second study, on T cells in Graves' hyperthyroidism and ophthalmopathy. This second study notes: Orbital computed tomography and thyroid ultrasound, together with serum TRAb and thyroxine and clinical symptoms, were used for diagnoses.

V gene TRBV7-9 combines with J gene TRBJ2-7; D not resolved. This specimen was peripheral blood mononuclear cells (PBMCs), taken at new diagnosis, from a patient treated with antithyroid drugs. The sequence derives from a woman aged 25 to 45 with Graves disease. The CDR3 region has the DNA TGTGCCAGCAGCTTTTCCGTAACAGAGCAGTACTTC. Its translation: CASSFSVTEQYF.